The entry that follows covers one T cell receptor beta chain sequence. Its antigen is undetermined. This record belongs to a study of graft-versus-host responses after intestinal transplantation. At the level of the study: In this cohort, recipients had multivisceral, liver-intestinal, or isolated intestinal transplants. The recipients all started with anti-thymocyte globulin induction and then took tacrolimus and steroids for approximately 3 years.

Libraries were prepared by immunoSEQ multiplex PCR; TCRdb keeps only in-frame clonotypes and omits some of them. The data show approximately 54,000 clones, with 84% seen just once and 0.35% to 0.55% held by the top ten. CDR3 length: 13 residues. V gave up 2 bases and J gave up 4 bases; unmatched junction bases: 0. Per germline, CDR1 WNHNN and CDR2 SYGVQD (reference sequence). Overall study findings and caveats: GvH clone levels peaked in circulation, and this peak was associated with early post-transplant HvG declines. Ileal or blood samples showed some GvH clones first, and such clones were also found in recipient marrow.

The sample in question was unstimulated CD4+ T cells sorted from spleen or lymph node cells, obtained before transplant. This receptor was identified in a human donor who was the organ donor for an intestinal transplant. The chain carries TRBV10-1 and TRBJ1-2; 8 bases are a match to TRBD1. CDR3 sequence: CASSETGGYGYTF. Written as DNA, the CDR3 is TGCGCCAGCAGTGAGACAGGGGGCTATGGCTACACCTTC.